Presented here are 25 T cell receptor beta chains from one specimen sequenced in a study of OX40 agonist ivuxolimab in advanced cancers. The library was made by the immunoSEQ multiplex PCR assay. TCRdb obtained this table from immuneACCESS and retained in-frame rearrangements with V and J assigned. These tables miss some clones; where compared with another copy, unresolved V genes account for less than half of the shortfall, and the remainder is unexplained. This sample comprises fewer than 25,000 clones, about four fifths of them detected only once. The ten biggest clones cover more than 30% of the sample. The specimen comprised CD4+ or CD8+ T cells sorted from blood, sampled in a trial of the OX40 agonist ivuxolimab. The receptors here all came from an adult with an advanced solid tumor such as melanoma, head and neck, liver or kidney cancer.

The chain carries TRBV9 and TRBJ2-7; 7 bases align to TRBD1. The CDR3 sequence is 14 residues long. After removal of 3 bases from V and 0 bases from J, the junction contained 3 bases not matched to a gene. CDR1 is SGDLS and CDR2 is YYNGEE in the germline V gene. Written as DNA, the CDR3 is TGTGCCAGCAGCGGGGGACAGAACTCCTACGAGCAGTACTTC. Translated: CASSGGQNSYEQYF.

CDR3 region: CASSLLQREPNPQYF. CDR3 sequence (DNA): TGTGCCAGCAGCTTACTGCAGCGCGAGCCAAATCCCCAGTACTTC. The rearrangement links TRBV7-8 to TRBJ2-5; D ambiguous. This CDR3 is built from 15 residues. Trimming took off 2 bases at V and 9 bases at J, with 19 bases between the two ends. Germline V gene lookup returns CDR1 SGHVS and CDR2 FQNEAQ.

V and J are TRBV27 and TRBJ2-3; 11 bases align to TRBD2. This CDR3 is built from 16 residues. Losses at the gene ends were 3 bases for V and 3 bases for J; bases not matched to a gene: 5. CDR1 and CDR2 (germline): MNHEY, SMNVEV (reference sequence). The DNA for the CDR3 is TGTGCCAGCAGTTTCATAGCGGGAGGGAGGACAGATACGCAGTATTTT. This gives the protein CASSFIAGGRTDTQYF.

The chain uses TRBV13 and TRBJ2-1, with 11 bases aligning to TRBD2. V lost 5 bases and J lost 8; bases outside the gene matches: 8. Germline V lookup: CDR1 PRHDT, CDR2 FYEKMQ (reference sequence). The length of the CDR3 is 15 residues. In nucleotides, the CDR3 is TGTGCCAGCAGCCTAACTAGCGGGAGTTCGTATGAGCAGTTCTTC. Residues: CASSLTSGSSYEQFF.

V gene TRBV9 combines with J gene TRBJ2-2, with TRBD2 matching over 10 bases. V was clipped by 3 bases and J by 5 bases; unmatched bases: 7. Germline V CDR1 and CDR2: SGDLS, YYNGEE. The CDR3 totals 16 residues. The CDR3 sequence: CASSASGGAGTGELFF. In DNA form, the CDR3 reads TGTGCCAGCAGCGCCAGCGGGGGGGCCGGGACCGGGGAGCTGTTTTTT. The full variable domain, completed using reference TRBV9 and TRBJ2-2, is DSGVTQTPKHLITATGQRVTLRCSPRSGDLSVYWYQQSLDQGLQFLIQYYNGEERAKGNILERFSAQQFPDLHSELNLSSLELGDSALYFCASSASGGAGTGELFFGEGSRLTVL.

V gene TRBV9 combines with J gene TRBJ2-1, with D perhaps TRBD2 (6 bases). The CDR3 is made up of 16 amino acids. Germline V gene lookup returns CDR1 SGDLS and CDR2 YYNGEE. Trimming shortened V by 0 bases and J by 3 bases, and 13 bases separated the two germline ends. The CDR3 reads CASSVDGGNVYNEQFF. The DNA of the CDR3 is TGTGCCAGCAGCGTAGATGGCGGGAATGTCTACAATGAGCAGTTCTTC.

This chain joins TRBV13 and TRBJ2-5; 9 bases fit TRBD1. The junction had 9 bases not matched to a gene; V was cut back by 4 bases and J by 3 bases. This CDR3 has 16 amino acids. The germline V gene encodes CDR1 PRHDT and CDR2 FYEKMQ (reference sequence). The CDR3 here is CASSSGQGMREETQYF. The CDR3 nucleotides read TGTGCCAGCAGCTCCGGACAGGGGATGAGGGAAGAGACCCAGTACTTC.

J is TRBJ1-6 and V is TRBV7-2; 7 bases are a match to TRBD1. The CDR3 is 14 residues long. The ends lost 5 bases at V and 13 bases at J; junction bases unmatched: 11. The V gene's germline CDR1 is SGHTA and CDR2 FQGNSA. The CDR3 sequence: CASSKPGQSNPLHF. In DNA form, the CDR3 reads TGTGCCAGCAGCAAACCGGGACAGAGTAATCCCCTCCACTTT.

This chain joins TRBV19 and TRBJ2-2; D gene ambiguous. Looked up from germline, CDR1 is LNHDA and CDR2 is SQIVND (reference sequence). Trimming pared 3 bases from V and 6 bases from J, leaving 8 bases between. This CDR3 contains 13 residues. The CDR3 protein is CASSIGSAGELFF. CDR3 bases: TGTGCCAGTAGTATCGGGTCCGCCGGGGAGCTGTTTTTT. Looking up the rest from reference TRBV19 and TRBJ2-2 gives the full variable domain: DGGITQSPKYLFRKEGQNVTLSCEQNLNHDAMYWYRQDPGQGLRLIYYSQIVNDFQKGDIAEGYSVSREKKESFPLTVTSAQKNPTAFYLCASSIGSAGELFFGEGSRLTVL.

The J gene is TRBJ2-5, the V gene TRBV15; TRBD1 matches 9 bases. This CDR3 comprises 15 residues. CDR1 and CDR2 (germline): LNHNV, YYDKDF (reference sequence). The V and J ends lost 2 bases and 5 bases, in that order; junction bases with no gene match: 6. The CDR3, as DNA: TGTGCCACCAGCAGAACGGACAGGGGCGGTGAGACCCAGTACTTC. This sequence encodes CATSRTDRGGETQYF.

The chain has TRBV18 and TRBJ2-1, with 14 positions matching TRBD2. The V gene's germline CDR1 is KGHSH and CDR2 LQKENI. V dropped 4 bases and J dropped 7; count of bases not matched to a gene: 9. The CDR3 runs 17 residues. The CDR3 DNA follows: TGTGCCAGCTCACTAGAGACTAGCGGGAGGGCCTTTAATGAGCAGTTCTTC. It is translated as CASSLETSGRAFNEQFF.

Notes on this clone: The sample holds other DNA sequences that translate to the same CDR3. The V call is TRBV19, the J call TRBJ2-3; 11 nucleotides match TRBD1. J lost 3 bases, V lost 5 bases, and 4 bases had no gene match. The germline gives CDR1 LNHDA, CDR2 SQIVND (reference sequence). This CDR3 has 15 residues. In nucleotides, the CDR3 is TGTGCCAGTAGTGGACAGGGGGCGCGGACAGATACGCAGTATTTT. This translates into CASSGQGARTDTQYF. Looking up the rest from reference TRBV19 and TRBJ2-3 gives the full variable domain: DGGITQSPKYLFRKEGQNVTLSCEQNLNHDAMYWYRQDPGQGLRLIYYSQIVNDFQKGDIAEGYSVSREKKESFPLTVTSAQKNPTAFYLCASSGQGARTDTQYFGPGTRLTVL.

V is TRBV15 and J is TRBJ1-1; no clear D. The CDR3 totals 13 residues. Germline CDR1 reads LNHNV; CDR2 reads YYDKDF (reference sequence). V lost 8 bases, J lost 1 base, and 11 bases lay in between. The CDR3 coding sequence is TGTGCCACCTCATTTCGGGGGAACACTGAAGCTTTCTTT. Translated: CATSFRGNTEAFF.

The chain uses TRBV7-6 and TRBJ1-2, with TRBD1 identical over 8 bases. The germline V gene encodes CDR1 SGHVS and CDR2 FNYEAQ. V shed 6 bases and J 6 bases; nucleotides not matched to a gene: 0. CDR3 length: 11 amino acids. The CDR3 loop reads CASRTGDGYTF. The DNA of the CDR3 is TGTGCCAGCAGGACAGGGGATGGCTACACCTTC.

The gene calls are TRBV2 and TRBJ1-3; D call uncertain. CDR1 and CDR2 from the germline V gene are SNHLY and FYNNEI. CDR3 length equals 15 residues. Trimming removed 7 bases from V and 0 bases from J, with 13 bases in between. The CDR3, as DNA: TGTGCCAGCACTCGGACGGAGGACTCTGGAAACACCATATATTTT. Its protein product is CASTRTEDSGNTIYF.

In this sample, this clone turned up once. The chain has TRBV5-1 and TRBJ2-7, with 8 bases identical to TRBD1. The CDR3 is 14 residues long. Unmatched junction bases numbered 6, after V lost 6 bases and J lost 1 base. CDR1 is SGHRS and CDR2 is YFSETQ in the germline V gene. The CDR3 is CASKVGTGSYEQYF. The CDR3 DNA follows: TGCGCCAGCAAGGTAGGGACAGGATCCTACGAGCAGTACTTC.

The chain carries TRBV27 and TRBJ2-1; 8 bases fit TRBD1. V lost 3 bases to trimming and J lost 2 bases; unmatched junction nucleotides: 3. This CDR3 spans 15 amino acids. The V gene's germline CDR1 is MNHEY and CDR2 SMNVEV (reference sequence). CDR3 loop: CASSFRDRPYNEQFF. CDR3 DNA sequence: TGTGCCAGCAGTTTCCGGGACAGGCCCTACAATGAGCAGTTCTTC.

The V gene is TRBV7-9, the J gene TRBJ2-2; D may match TRBD1 or TRBD2 (5 bases each). This CDR3 has 16 amino acids. Germline V lookup: CDR1 SEHNR, CDR2 FQNEAQ (reference sequence). The V and J ends lost 7 bases and 4 bases respectively, with 19 bases between them. The DNA of the CDR3 is TGTGCCAGCACCCCAAGAGGGGCTGGATCCACCGGGGAGCTGTTTTTT. It yields the protein CASTPRGAGSTGELFF.

This clone is deemed medium-sized (0.01 to 0.1%). The V call is TRBV6-6, the J call TRBJ1-4, with a weak D call TRBD1 (6 bases). Germline values: CDR1 MNHNY, CDR2 SVGAGI (reference sequence). V dropped 3 bases and J dropped 7 bases, with 12 bases sitting between them. The CDR3 is made up of 14 amino acids. Here the CDR3 reads CASSYKGESEKLFF. The CDR3 bases are TGTGCCAGCAGTTATAAGGGGGAAAGTGAAAAACTGTTTTTT.

This sequence joins TRBV6-5 and TRBJ2-3; 7 positions match TRBD2. V shed 2 bases, J shed 4 bases, and the junction held 3 bases outside the gene matches. Germline CDR1 and CDR2: MNHEY and SVGAGI. The CDR3 runs to 14 residues. CDR3 sequence: CASSYVGGADTQYF. CDR3 DNA: TGTGCCAGCAGTTACGTTGGGGGGGCAGATACGCAGTATTTT.

V and J are TRBV5-4 and TRBJ2-7, with 8 bases matching TRBD2. After removal of 0 bases from V and 7 bases from J, the junction contained 12 bases not matched to a gene. The CDR3 runs 16 residues. Germline V gene lookup returns CDR1 SGHNT and CDR2 YYREEE (reference sequence). The DNA for the CDR3 is TGTGCCAGCAGCTTGGCCGGTGTGCTAGCGGGCGGTGAGCAGTACTTC. Its protein product is CASSLAGVLAGGEQYF.

The V gene is TRBV15, the J gene TRBJ2-7, with a possible D match to TRBD1 (5 bases). The CDR3 contains 14 residues. Trimming pared 9 bases from V and 4 bases from J, leaving 19 bases between. Germline V gene lookup returns CDR1 LNHNV and CDR2 YYDKDF (reference sequence). Here the CDR3 reads CATGPERGYYEQYF. The CDR3 DNA reads as TGTGCCACTGGGCCCGAAAGGGGATATTACGAGCAGTACTTC.

This chain uses TRBV9 with TRBJ2-7, with D tentatively TRBD1 or TRBD2 (5 bases each). The germline V gene has CDR1 SGDLS and CDR2 YYNGEE. The CDR3 is 12 residues long. Trimming removed 7 bases at V and 3 bases at J, with 11 bases between. CDR3 sequence (DNA): TGTGCCAGCGGGGACGAACTCTACGAGCAGTACTTC. Encoded protein: CASGDELYEQYF.

This chain connects TRBV15 to TRBJ2-1; tentatively, D is TRBD1 (6 bases). The V end was cut by 3 bases, the J end by 4 bases, with 10 bases between. Per the germline V gene, CDR1 is LNHNV and CDR2 is YYDKDF (reference sequence). This CDR3 has 14 amino acids. CDR3: CATSSLRGYNEQFF. The CDR3 DNA reads TGTGCCACCAGCAGTCTCAGGGGTTACAATGAGCAGTTCTTC.

The chain is built from TRBV13 and TRBJ2-1; TRBD1 or TRBD2 may be the D gene (5 bases each). CDR1 and CDR2 (germline): PRHDT, FYEKMQ (reference sequence). V shed 2 bases and J shed 8 bases, with 19 bases lying between them. This CDR3 is 16 amino acids long. DNA for the CDR3: TGTGCCAGCAGCTTACAGGGCAGTCGGGGTACATATGAGCAGTTCTTC. Protein product: CASSLQGSRGTYEQFF.